The next 20 T cell receptor beta chains were all read from a single sample in a study of cytomegalovirus exposure and HLA in healthy donors. The primer mix had 60 Vbeta and 13 Jbeta primers. This table comes from immunoSEQ multiplex PCR, and its TCRdb copy is limited to in-frame clones, with some not included. The table records some 140,000 clones, 73% of them present only once. Sequenced input: PBMCs. Every receptor here comes from a woman aged 40-49 years in good health and CMV-seronegative.

The table lists this clone with a few counts. The chain carries TRBV6-5 and TRBJ1-1; D is ambiguous. Germline CDR1 is MNHEY and CDR2 is SVGAGI. V lost 2 bases to trimming and J lost 1 base, with 8 bases between them. The length of the CDR3 is 14 residues. The CDR3 sequence: CASSYGQANTEAFF. Written as DNA, the CDR3 is TGTGCCAGCAGTTACGGGCAGGCGAACACTGAAGCTTTCTTT.

This chain connects TRBV9 to TRBJ2-2; 7 bases fit TRBD2. The V segment lost 5 bases and the J segment 0 bases; nucleotides outside the gene matches: 7. Germline CDR1 reads SGDLS; CDR2 reads YYNGEE. The CDR3 is 16 amino acids. The CDR3, as DNA: TGTGCCAGCAGTGACCCGGGACTACCGAACACCGGGGAGCTGTTTTTT. The encoded protein is CASSDPGLPNTGELFF.

The V call is TRBV2, the J call TRBJ1-5; D may be TRBD1 (5 bases). The germline CDR1 and CDR2 sequences are SNHLY and FYNNEI. This CDR3 spans 15 amino acids. The V and J ends lost 1 base and 2 bases respectively, with 9 bases between them. This CDR3 reads CASSEVGGGNQPQHF. As DNA, the CDR3 is TGTGCCAGCAGTGAAGTCGGGGGGGGCAATCAGCCCCAGCATTTT.

The sample holds a few counts of this clone. The chain combines TRBV2 with TRBJ2-2, with D perhaps TRBD1 (5 bases). With 1 base removed from V and 9 bases from J, the gap between germline ends came to 9 bases. The CDR3 contains 13 residues. Germline V gives CDR1 SNHLY, CDR2 FYNNEI. The CDR3 region is CASSEGRQRELFF. The DNA of the CDR3 is TGTGCCAGCAGTGAAGGGAGACAGCGGGAGCTGTTTTTT.

This rearrangement joins TRBV5-6 to TRBJ2-7, with D maybe TRBD1 (5 bases). Deletions cut 1 base from V and 7 bases from J, with 6 bases between. From germline, CDR1 is SGHDT and CDR2 YYEEEE. There are 11 residues in the CDR3. In DNA form, the CDR3 reads TGTGCCAGCAGCTTGAAGGGGGAGCAGTACTTC. The encoded protein is CASSLKGEQYF.

This clone has a count of ten or more. The chain joins TRBV6-1 to TRBJ1-1; tentatively, D is TRBD1 (5 bases). Trimming took 5 bases from V and 1 from J, leaving 11 bases between them. The germline gives CDR1 MNHNS, CDR2 SASEGT. The CDR3 extends over 14 amino acids. CDR3 region: CASSFKQENTEAFF. The DNA of the CDR3 is TGTGCCAGCAGTTTTAAACAGGAGAACACTGAAGCTTTCTTT.

The J gene is TRBJ1-2, the V gene TRBV14; no reliable D call. V dropped 4 bases and J dropped 2 bases, with 8 bases sitting between them. The CDR3 sequence is 13 residues long. The germline V gene encodes CDR1 SGHDN and CDR2 FVKESK. The CDR3 DNA reads as TGTGCCAGCAGCCCCCTGCGCAACTATGGCTACACCTTC. It is translated as CASSPLRNYGYTF.

The table lists this clone with a count of one. The rearrangement links TRBV9 to TRBJ1-5; D unresolved. The CDR3 contains 14 residues. Trimming shortened V by 3 bases and J by 6 bases, and 13 bases separated the two germline ends. Germline values: CDR1 SGDLS, CDR2 YYNGEE. In DNA, the CDR3 is TGTGCCAGCAGCGAGTCGGGAGGAGGTCAGCCCCAGCATTTT. Protein: CASSESGGGQPQHF.

The chain uses TRBV7-2 and TRBJ2-6; D is undetermined. The CDR3 is 17 amino acids. Germline V gene lookup returns CDR1 SGHTA and CDR2 FQGNSA. The ends were cut back, 5 bases at V and 0 bases at J, with 14 bases in the middle. The CDR3 loop reads CASSPPVLLSGANVLTF. In nucleotides, the CDR3 is TGTGCCAGCAGCCCTCCCGTCCTCCTCTCTGGGGCCAACGTCCTGACTTTC.

This clone showed up just a few times. The CDR3 region is CASSKGTSGGASDTQYF. The DNA of the CDR3 is TGTGCCAGTAGTAAGGGGACTAGCGGGGGGGCCTCAGATACGCAGTATTTT. This chain links TRBV19 with TRBJ2-3; 16 bases match TRBD2. Unmatched junction bases numbered 5, after V lost 4 bases and J lost 4 bases. Germline V gives CDR1 LNHDA, CDR2 SQIVND (reference sequence). The CDR3 loop spans 17 amino acids.

The sample holds a few counts of this clone. V usage is TRBV29-1 and J usage is TRBJ1-1; TRBD1 agrees at 9 bases. Germline values: CDR1 SQVTM, CDR2 ANQGSEA. This CDR3 comprises 14 residues. V was clipped by 3 bases and J by 5 bases; unmatched bases: 7. CDR3 residues: CSVDFGQGFTEAFF. For the CDR3, the DNA is TGCAGCGTTGACTTCGGACAGGGGTTTACTGAAGCTTTCTTT.

This clone was picked up a small number of times. This chain connects TRBV4-3 to TRBJ1-2; no clear D. The length of the CDR3 is 13 residues. V lost 0 bases, J lost 4 bases, and 6 bases lay in between. Germline V lookup: CDR1 LGHNA, CDR2 YSLEER. The CDR3: CASSQDGSYGYTF. In DNA form, the CDR3 reads TGCGCCAGCAGCCAAGATGGCAGCTATGGCTACACCTTC.

Details on this clone: A junction boundary mismatches the germline segment, possibly from a read error. The genes are TRBV6-1 and TRBJ1-1, with 11 bases aligning to TRBD1. CDR1 and CDR2 (germline): MNHNS, SASEGT. This CDR3 is 16 amino acids long. The CDR3 loop is CAISDWDRGWNTEAFF. In DNA, the CDR3 is TGTGCCATCAGTGACTGGGACAGGGGGTGGAACACTGAAGCTTTCTTT.

V gene TRBV19 combines with J gene TRBJ1-4; D remains unclear. Germline loops: CDR1 LNHDA, CDR2 SQIVND (reference sequence). The CDR3 contains 16 residues. The ends were cut back, 2 bases at V and 3 bases at J, with 13 bases in the middle. The chain's CDR3 is CASSILRGGPNEKLFF. The CDR3 coding sequence is TGTGCCAGTAGTATACTCCGGGGAGGGCCTAATGAAAAACTGTTTTTT.

The J gene is TRBJ1-3, the V gene TRBV23-1; the match to TRBD1 covers 9 bases. TRBV23-1 is an ORF; its function is uncertain. Trimming at V came to 6 bases and at J to 4 bases, leaving 22 bases not matched to a gene. This CDR3 is built from 20 residues. This CDR3 is CASSLFPDRGVLLSGNTIYF. The CDR3 region has the DNA TGCGCCAGCAGCCTTTTTCCAGACAGGGGGGTATTGCTATCCGGAAACACCATATATTTT.

This chain links TRBV12-5 with TRBJ2-3, with a tentative D call TRBD2 (5 bases). Germline V gene sequence: CDR1 LGHNT, CDR2 FRNRAP. The V end was cut by 1 base, the J end by 1 base, with 6 bases between. The CDR3 consists of 14 residues. The CDR3 DNA is TGTGCTAGTGGTTTGGCAGCGGGCACAGATACGCAGTATTTT. As protein: CASGLAAGTDTQYF.

This clone came up once. This sequence joins TRBV7-9 and TRBJ2-5; TRBD2 aligns across 11 bases. The CDR3 is made up of 16 amino acids. Per germline, CDR1 SEHNR and CDR2 FQNEAQ (reference sequence). The junction had 14 bases not matched to a gene; V was cut back by 11 bases and J by 3 bases. In nucleotides, the CDR3 is TGTGCCTTGAAACTAGCGGGGGACCCATTGAAAGAGACCCAGTACTTC. It yields the protein CALKLAGDPLKETQYF.

This clone was seen once. This chain uses TRBV6-1 with TRBJ1-5, with D tentatively TRBD1 (6 bases). The CDR3 consists of 14 residues. CDR1 is MNHNS, CDR2 SASEGT, per germline. Between the trimmed V and J ends, which lost 10 bases and 0 bases, there was a span of 13 bases. The CDR3 here is CATEDRYSNQPQHF. For the CDR3, the DNA is TGTGCCACCGAGGACAGATATAGCAATCAGCCCCAGCATTTT.

Comments on this clone: At one end the junction does not follow the germline gene, possibly because of a read error. The chain links TRBV7-9 to TRBJ1-1; 7 bases match TRBD1. Germline V gives CDR1 SEHNR, CDR2 FQNEAQ (reference sequence). The CDR3 loop spans 14 amino acids. As DNA, the CDR3 is TGTTCCAGCAGACAACAGGGGCAGAACACTGAAGCTTTCTTT. Translated, it gives CSSRQQGQNTEAFF.

This chain uses TRBV12-5 with TRBJ2-1; perhaps TRBD2 as D (6 bases). Between the trimmed V and J ends, which lost 1 base and 2 bases, there was a span of 15 bases. The CDR3 extends over 17 amino acids. Germline lookup yields CDR1 LGHNT and CDR2 FRNRAP. As DNA, the CDR3 is TGTGCTAGTGGTTTGGCCGGGGTGGCGGGGACCTACAATGAGCAGTTCTTC. Amino acid sequence: CASGLAGVAGTYNEQFF.